Each of the 24 T cell receptor beta chains below was sequenced from the same sample in a study of regulatory T cells in long-lasting Graves disease. Time point denoted: persistent/refractory GD, antithyroid drugs over 5 years with positive TRAb. Generation of the TCR library employed RNA extracted from PBMCs. Arm-PCR with iRepertoire HTBI primers amplified the CDR3 regions for these TCR beta libraries. TCRdb re-called the multiplex PCR reads through MiXCR, storing one row per CDR3 protein. The profile shows roughly 490,000 distinct CDR3 sequences, around a fifth of them singletons. The sequenced sample was peripheral blood mononuclear cells (PBMCs), obtained when the disease was refractory, from a patient treated with antithyroid drugs. Receptor source: a female donor with Graves disease.

Comment on this clonotype: Possible read error: a much larger clone is one base away. The conserved final phenylalanine or tryptophan is absent from the CDR3, which likely points to a read error. J is TRBJ1-1 and V is TRBV7-2; D remains ambiguous. Germline V gene lookup returns CDR1 SGHTA and CDR2 FQGNSA. This CDR3 spans 13 amino acids. Trimming cost V 7 bases and J 5 bases, with 14 bases left between them. The CDR3 loop is CASNQQSGTEAFS. CDR3 coding DNA: TGTGCCAGCAACCAACAAAGTGGGACTGAAGCTTTCTCT.

This clonotype was counted only a few times. One end of the junction varies from germline; a read error may be responsible. This chain connects TRBV10-2 to TRBJ2-2, with a weak D call TRBD1 (6 bases). The CDR3 is 13 residues long. From germline, CDR1 is WSHSY and CDR2 SAAADI. The CDR3 DNA follows: TGTGCCAGCAGCCAAGGGGGAAACGGGGAGCTGTTTTTT. This translates into CASSQGGNGELFF.

The sample holds many counts of this clonotype. V usage is TRBV15 and J usage is TRBJ2-2; D not certain. Trimming took off 0 bases at V and 0 bases at J, with 5 bases between the two ends. The CDR3 has 15 residues. Germline V gives CDR1 LNHNV, CDR2 YYDKDF (reference sequence). The chain's CDR3 is CATSRDRSNTGELFF. DNA for the CDR3: TGTGCCACCAGCAGAGACAGGTCGAACACCGGGGAGCTGTTTTTT. Complete variable domain (other parts from reference TRBV15 and TRBJ2-2): DAMVIQNPRYQVTQFGKPVTLSCSQTLNHNVMYWYQQKSSQAPKLLFHYYDKDFNNEADTPDNFQSRRPNTSFCFLDIRSPGLGDTAMYLCATSRDRSNTGELFFGEGSRLTVL.

In its sample, this clonotype was seen many times. V gene TRBV28 combines with J gene TRBJ1-5; D is uncertain. The CDR3 has 15 residues. Looked up from germline, CDR1 is MDHEN and CDR2 is SYDVKM. With 2 bases removed from V and 6 bases from J, the gap between germline ends came to 14 bases. CDR3 residues: CASSLRSGQRQPQHF. Written as DNA, the CDR3 is TGTGCCAGCAGTTTAAGGTCGGGTCAACGTCAGCCCCAGCATTTT.

The chain uses TRBV5-1 and TRBJ2-3; D remains ambiguous. V lost 0 bases, J lost 2 bases, and 13 bases lay in between. The CDR3 is 16 residues long. Germline V gene sequence: CDR1 SGHRS, CDR2 YFSETQ. The CDR3 loop reads CASSLDARLDTDTQYF. For the CDR3, the DNA is TGCGCCAGCAGCTTGGACGCTAGGTTGGACACAGATACGCAGTATTTT.

This clonotype was picked up many times. The CDR3, as DNA: TGTGCCAGCAGTGGATTTGGGGATTCACCCCTCCACTTT. Encoded protein: CASSGFGDSPLHF. V gene TRBV2 combines with J gene TRBJ1-6, with unresolved D. The CDR3 extends over 13 amino acids. Trimming took 4 bases from V and 8 from J, leaving 9 bases between them. Germline V gives CDR1 SNHLY, CDR2 FYNNEI.

This clonotype was seen repeatedly, ten times or more. The rearrangement uses TRBV2 and TRBJ2-2, with TRBD2 matching over 9 bases. This CDR3 has 14 residues. The ends lost 8 bases at V and 6 bases at J; junction bases unmatched: 7. Germline CDR1 is SNHLY and CDR2 is FYNNEI. The CDR3 sequence: CASGGLATAGELFF. The CDR3 DNA reads TGTGCCAGCGGCGGACTAGCGACCGCCGGGGAGCTGTTTTTT.

The chain links TRBV20-1 to TRBJ2-3, with a tentative D call TRBD2 (6 bases). The germline gives CDR1 DFQATT, CDR2 SNEGSKA (reference sequence). Trimming left V 6 bases short and J 0 bases short, with 13 bases between. The CDR3 spans 14 residues. CDR3 nucleotides: TGCAGTGCCCTACTAGCATCTAGCACAGATACGCAGTATTTT. Protein sequence: CSALLASSTDTQYF.

The V gene is TRBV7-3, the J gene TRBJ2-1; no clear D gene. The V end was cut by 0 bases, the J end by 10 bases, with 7 bases between. The germline V gene has CDR1 SGHTA and CDR2 FQGTGA. The CDR3 runs 12 residues. In DNA, the CDR3 is TGTGCCAGCAGCTTAACTGGGAAAGAGCAGTTCTTC. Protein sequence: CASSLTGKEQFF.

This clonotype was seen more than once but under ten times. The chain links TRBV5-1 to TRBJ1-1, with D uncertain. The CDR3 consists of 14 residues. Trimming removed 1 base at V and 2 bases at J, with 9 bases between. Germline lookup yields CDR1 SGHRS and CDR2 YFSETQ. In DNA form, the CDR3 reads TGCGCCAGCAGCTTGACGGCCAGCAACACTGAAGCTTTCTTT. Its protein product is CASSLTASNTEAFF.

The gene calls are TRBV7-2 and TRBJ2-3; 13 bases agree with TRBD2. The CDR3 extends over 16 amino acids. Per the germline V gene, CDR1 is SGHTA and CDR2 is FQGNSA. V shed 5 bases and J 1 base; nucleotides not matched to a gene: 3. This CDR3 is CASSPGLAGGTDTQYF. The CDR3 nucleotides read TGTGCCAGCAGCCCTGGACTAGCGGGAGGCACAGATACGCAGTATTTT.

The chain recombines TRBV29-1 with TRBJ2-2; D is unresolved. CDR3 length: 13 residues. Trimming cost V 3 bases and J 3 bases, with 8 bases left between them. CDR1 and CDR2 (germline): SQVTM, ANQGSEA. The CDR3 spells CSVDSGDTGELFF. CDR3 sequence (DNA): TGCAGCGTTGATTCCGGAGACACCGGGGAGCTGTTTTTT.

This chain joins TRBV20-1 and TRBJ1-1; the D gene is possibly TRBD1 (5 bases). The CDR3 has 16 residues. Germline CDR1 DFQATT, CDR2 SNEGSKA (reference sequence). Trimming removed 3 bases at V and 1 base at J, with 18 bases between. For the CDR3, the DNA is TGCAGTGCTAGGCGGGCCGCGGTAGACAGGAACACTGAAGCTTTCTTT. It codes for CSARRAAVDRNTEAFF.

This clonotype was found a few times. The rearrangement uses TRBV3-1 and TRBJ2-2; D uncertain. CDR3 length: 15 amino acids. V lost 1 base, J lost 1 base, and 7 bases lay in between. Germline-derived CDR1 and CDR2 are LGHDT and YNNKEL (reference sequence). Written as DNA, the CDR3 is TGTGCCAGCAGCCAAGCAGCCAGGAACACCGGGGAGCTGTTTTTT. Translated, it gives CASSQAARNTGELFF.

In its sample, this clonotype was seen many times. This chain connects TRBV2 to TRBJ1-1, with D maybe TRBD1 (5 bases). The CDR3 loop spans 17 amino acids. Germline V gene data show CDR1 as SNHLY and CDR2 as FYNNEI. V lost 6 bases and J 2 bases, leaving 22 bases between the germline ends. The CDR3 bases are TGTGCCAGCAGGGTACCGGGACGGGAGTCGTCAAACACTGAAGCTTTCTTT. Its translation: CASRVPGRESSNTEAFF. Drawing the rest from reference TRBV2 and TRBJ1-1, the complete variable domain is EPEVTQTPSHQVTQMGQEVILRCVPISNHLYFYWYRQILGQKVEFLVSFYNNEISEKSEIFDDQFSVERPDGSNFTLKIRSTKLEDSAMYFCASRVPGRESSNTEAFFGQGTRLTVV.

This clonotype was counted ten times or more. This chain joins TRBV10-3 and TRBJ1-1; maybe TRBD1 (5 bases). V lost 6 bases and J lost 4, with 18 bases in between. CDR3 length: 15 residues. Germline loops: CDR1 ENHRY, CDR2 SYGVKD. CDR3 loop: CAISVNGGVGTEAFF. The CDR3 DNA follows: TGTGCCATCAGCGTAAACGGGGGAGTGGGCACTGAAGCTTTCTTT.

This clonotype was seen repeatedly, ten times or more. This chain joins TRBV2 and TRBJ1-4; tentatively, D is TRBD1 (6 bases). The CDR3 has 15 residues. Germline CDR1 is SNHLY and CDR2 is FYNNEI. Trimming removed 7 bases from V and 0 bases from J, with 12 bases in between. CDR3: CASTSGAATNEKLFF. In DNA form, the CDR3 reads TGTGCCAGCACGTCAGGGGCAGCAACTAATGAAAAACTGTTTTTT.

The chain carries TRBV10-3 and TRBJ1-1; TRBD1 might be the D (5 bases). The V end was cut by 8 bases, the J end by 6 bases, with 19 bases between. Looked up from germline, CDR1 is ENHRY and CDR2 is SYGVKD. CDR3 length: 14 residues. The CDR3 region is CAIRPGGVEAEAFF. The CDR3 DNA sequence: TGTGCCATCCGTCCGGGAGGGGTGGAGGCTGAAGCTTTCTTT.

The rearrangement uses TRBV2 and TRBJ2-1; no clear D gene. The CDR3 extends over 14 amino acids. From germline, CDR1 is SNHLY and CDR2 FYNNEI. V lost 0 bases, J lost 7 bases, and 10 bases lay in between. The CDR3 is CASSEAGRSNEQFF. The DNA for the CDR3 is TGTGCCAGCAGTGAAGCAGGTAGAAGTAATGAGCAGTTCTTC.

Notes on this clonotype: This may arise from a read error, as a much more abundant clone is one base away. This chain links TRBV7-2 with TRBJ2-6; D is possibly TRBD1 (6 bases). Germline loops: CDR1 SGHTA, CDR2 FQGNSA. Trimming left V 7 bases short and J 2 bases short, with 12 bases between. This CDR3 is built from 15 residues. The CDR3 DNA sequence: TGTGCCAGCAACTTCGGGACAACTGGGGCCAACGTCCTGACTTTC. Protein: CASNFGTTGANVLTF.

This clonotype showed up just a few times. This chain links TRBV12-3 or TRBV12-4 with TRBJ1-5, with a tentative D call TRBD1 (6 bases). Trimming removed 6 bases at V and 3 bases at J, with 15 bases between. The CDR3 totals 15 residues. The CDR3 loop reads CASSLATGLNQPQHF. CDR3 nucleotide sequence: TGTGCCAGCAGCCTTGCGACAGGCCTCAATCAGCCCCAGCATTTT.

The V call is TRBV19, the J call TRBJ1-5; TRBD1 matches 12 bases. The germline CDR1 and CDR2 sequences are LNHDA and SQIVND (reference sequence). The trim removed 3 bases at V and 5 bases at J, leaving 2 bases unmatched. The CDR3 runs to 15 residues. Here the CDR3 DNA reads TGTGCCAGTAGTATGGGACAGGGGGCGTATCAGCCCCAGCATTTT. Protein sequence: CASSMGQGAYQPQHF.

The V call is TRBV4-3, the J call TRBJ1-4, with D unclear. CDR1 is LGHNA, CDR2 YSLEER, per germline. This CDR3 is 12 amino acids long. V lost 2 bases to trimming and J lost 7 bases, with 5 bases between them. The CDR3 nucleotides are TGCGCCAGCAGCCAATCCACTGAAAAACTGTTTTTT. It encodes CASSQSTEKLFF.

Many counts were recorded for this clonotype. CDR3 DNA: TGTGCCAGCAGCATGAGTCAAGACAGAGCTCCGGGCTACACCTTC. It translates to CASSMSQDRAPGYTF. This chain connects TRBV27 to TRBJ1-2; D might be TRBD1 (5 bases). CDR1 is MNHEY, CDR2 SMNVEV, per germline (reference sequence). V was shortened by 6 bases and J by 8 bases, with 22 bases between the two germline ends. The CDR3 length is 15 residues.